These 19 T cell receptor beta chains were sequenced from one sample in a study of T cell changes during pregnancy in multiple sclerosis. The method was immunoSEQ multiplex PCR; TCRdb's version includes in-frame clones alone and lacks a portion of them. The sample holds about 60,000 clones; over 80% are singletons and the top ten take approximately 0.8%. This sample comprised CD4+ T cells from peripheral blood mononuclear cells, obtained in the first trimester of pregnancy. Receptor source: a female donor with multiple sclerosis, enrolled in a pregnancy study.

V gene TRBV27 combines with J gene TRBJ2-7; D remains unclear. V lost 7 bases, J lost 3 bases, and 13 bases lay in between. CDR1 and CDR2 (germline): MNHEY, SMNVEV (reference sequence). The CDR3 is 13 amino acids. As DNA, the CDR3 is TGTGCCAGCAATAACGGAGCCCTCTACGAGCAGTACTTC. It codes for CASNNGALYEQYF.

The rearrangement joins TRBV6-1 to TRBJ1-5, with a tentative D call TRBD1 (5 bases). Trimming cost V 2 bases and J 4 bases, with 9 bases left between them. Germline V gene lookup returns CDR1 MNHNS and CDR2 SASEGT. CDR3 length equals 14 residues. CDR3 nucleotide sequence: TGTGCCAGCAGTGAACGGGCAGGGAATCAGCCCCAGCATTTT. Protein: CASSERAGNQPQHF.

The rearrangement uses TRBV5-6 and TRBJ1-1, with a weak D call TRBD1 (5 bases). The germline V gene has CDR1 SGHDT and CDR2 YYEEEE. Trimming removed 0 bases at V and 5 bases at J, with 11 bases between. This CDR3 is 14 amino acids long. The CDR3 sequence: CASSLVEGRTEAFF. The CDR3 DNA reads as TGTGCCAGCAGCTTGGTGGAGGGGCGGACTGAAGCTTTCTTT. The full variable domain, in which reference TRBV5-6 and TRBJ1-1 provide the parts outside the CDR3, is DAGVTQSPTHLIKTRGQQVTLRCSPKSGHDTVSWYQQALGQGPQFIFQYYEEEERQRGNFPDRFSGHQFPNYSSELNVNALLLGDSALYLCASSLVEGRTEAFFGQGTRLTVV.

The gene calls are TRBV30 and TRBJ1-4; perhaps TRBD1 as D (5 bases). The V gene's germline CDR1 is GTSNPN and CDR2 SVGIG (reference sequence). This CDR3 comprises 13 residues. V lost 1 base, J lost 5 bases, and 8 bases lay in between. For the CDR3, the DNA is TGTGCCTGGAGTGGGGCAGGGAATGAAAAACTGTTTTTT. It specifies CAWSGAGNEKLFF.

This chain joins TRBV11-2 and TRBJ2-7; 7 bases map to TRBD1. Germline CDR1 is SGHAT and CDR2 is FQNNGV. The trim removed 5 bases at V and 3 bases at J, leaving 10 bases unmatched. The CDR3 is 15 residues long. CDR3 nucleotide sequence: TGTGCCAGCAGCCTATTAGGGGGCGGAAACTACGAGCAGTACTTC. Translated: CASSLLGGGNYEQYF. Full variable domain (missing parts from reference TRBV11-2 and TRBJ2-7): EAGVAQSPRYKIIEKRQSVAFWCNPISGHATLYWYQQILGQGPKLLIQFQNNGVVDDSQLPKDRFSAERLKGVDSTLKIQPAKLEDSAVYLCASSLLGGGNYEQYFGPGTRLTVT.

The CDR3 reads CASSKESLKNTGELFF. As DNA, the CDR3 is TGTGCCAGCAGTAAGGAGAGTTTGAAGAACACCGGGGAGCTGTTTTTT. The V and J genes are TRBV2 and TRBJ2-2, with D hard to call. The CDR3 totals 16 residues. Trimming stripped 5 bases from V and 1 base from J, with 14 bases between. CDR1 is SNHLY, CDR2 FYNNEI, per germline.

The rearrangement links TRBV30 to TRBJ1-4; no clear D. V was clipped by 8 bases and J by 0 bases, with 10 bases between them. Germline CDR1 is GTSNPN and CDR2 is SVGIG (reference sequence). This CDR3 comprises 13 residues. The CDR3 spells CARATATNEKLFF. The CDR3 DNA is TGTGCCCGCGCCACAGCAACTAATGAAAAACTGTTTTTT. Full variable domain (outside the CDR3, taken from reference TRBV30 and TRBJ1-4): SQTIHQWPATLVQPVGSPLSLECTVEGTSNPNLYWYRQAAGRGLQLLFYSVGIGQISSEVPQNLSASRPQDRQFILSSKKLLLSDSGFYLCARATATNEKLFFGSGTQLSVL.

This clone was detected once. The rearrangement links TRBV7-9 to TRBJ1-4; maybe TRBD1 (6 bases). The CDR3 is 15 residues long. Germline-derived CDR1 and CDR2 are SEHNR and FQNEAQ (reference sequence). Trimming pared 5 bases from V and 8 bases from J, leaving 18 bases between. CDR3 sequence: CASSARQGIREKLFF. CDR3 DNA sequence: TGTGCCAGCAGCGCAAGGCAGGGGATTCGAGAAAAACTGTTTTTT.

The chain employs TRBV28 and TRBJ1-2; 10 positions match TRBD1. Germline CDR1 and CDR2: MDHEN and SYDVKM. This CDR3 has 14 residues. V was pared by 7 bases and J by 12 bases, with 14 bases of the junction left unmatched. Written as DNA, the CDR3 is TGTGCCAGCACCGAAGACAGGGGGCAGATAGACGACACCTTC. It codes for CASTEDRGQIDDTF.

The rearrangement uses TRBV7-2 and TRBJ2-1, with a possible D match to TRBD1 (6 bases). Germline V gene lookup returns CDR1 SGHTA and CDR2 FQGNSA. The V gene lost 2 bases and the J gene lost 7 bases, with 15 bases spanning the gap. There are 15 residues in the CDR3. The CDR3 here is CASSLLGASLNEQFF. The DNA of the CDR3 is TGTGCCAGCAGCTTATTGGGGGCAAGCCTAAATGAGCAGTTCTTC. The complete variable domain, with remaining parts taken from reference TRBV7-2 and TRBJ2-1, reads GAGVSQSPSNKVTEKGKDVELRCDPISGHTALYWYRQSLGQGLEFLIYFQGNSAPDKSGLPSDRFSAERTGGSVSTLTIQRTQQEDSAVYLCASSLLGASLNEQFFGPGTRLTVL.

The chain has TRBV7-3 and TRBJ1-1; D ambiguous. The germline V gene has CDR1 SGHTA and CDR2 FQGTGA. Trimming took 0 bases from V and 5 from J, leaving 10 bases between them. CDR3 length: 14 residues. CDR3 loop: CASSLTRRATEAFF. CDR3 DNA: TGTGCCAGCAGCTTAACTAGGCGGGCTACTGAAGCTTTCTTT. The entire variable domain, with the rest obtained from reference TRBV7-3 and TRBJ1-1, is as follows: GAGVSQTPSNKVTEKGKYVELRCDPISGHTALYWYRQSLGQGPEFLIYFQGTGAADDSGLPNDRFFAVRPEGSVSTLKIQRTERGDSAVYLCASSLTRRATEAFFGQGTRLTVV.

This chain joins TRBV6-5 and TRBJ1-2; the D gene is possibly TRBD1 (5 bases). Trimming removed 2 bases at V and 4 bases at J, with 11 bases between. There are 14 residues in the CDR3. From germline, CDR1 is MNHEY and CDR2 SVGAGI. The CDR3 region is CASSYRTRGYGYTF. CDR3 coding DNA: TGTGCCAGCAGTTACAGGACAAGGGGCTATGGCTACACCTTC.

This CDR3 is CASKDPGGFYNSPLHF. CDR3 DNA sequence: TGTGCCAGCAAAGATCCGGGGGGCTTTTATAATTCACCCCTCCACTTT. The gene calls are TRBV27 and TRBJ1-6, with D perhaps matching TRBD1 (6 bases). CDR1 and CDR2 from the germline V gene are MNHEY and SMNVEV (reference sequence). V lost 7 bases, J lost 4 bases, and 17 bases lay in between. The CDR3 totals 16 residues.

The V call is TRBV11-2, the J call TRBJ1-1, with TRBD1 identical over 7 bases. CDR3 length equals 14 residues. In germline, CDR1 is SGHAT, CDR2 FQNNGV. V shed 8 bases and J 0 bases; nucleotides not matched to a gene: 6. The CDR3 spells CASAIQGMNTEAFF. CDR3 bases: TGTGCCAGCGCAATACAGGGGATGAACACTGAAGCTTTCTTT.

CDR3 in DNA: TGTGCCAGCAGCTTGGGGGCAGGGTTTAATTCACCCCTCCACTTT. It is translated as CASSLGAGFNSPLHF. The chain carries TRBV7-3 and TRBJ1-6, with D perhaps matching TRBD1 (6 bases). The CDR3 sequence is 15 residues long. CDR1 is SGHTA, CDR2 FQGTGA, per germline. The germline V and J ends were trimmed by 3 bases and 6 bases, with 12 bases remaining between them.

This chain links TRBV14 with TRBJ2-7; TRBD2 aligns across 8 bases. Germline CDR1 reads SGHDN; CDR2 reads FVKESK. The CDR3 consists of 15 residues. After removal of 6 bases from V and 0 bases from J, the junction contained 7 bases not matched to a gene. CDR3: CASRASGGASYEQYF. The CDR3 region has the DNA TGTGCCAGCAGGGCTTCCGGGGGGGCCTCCTACGAGCAGTACTTC.

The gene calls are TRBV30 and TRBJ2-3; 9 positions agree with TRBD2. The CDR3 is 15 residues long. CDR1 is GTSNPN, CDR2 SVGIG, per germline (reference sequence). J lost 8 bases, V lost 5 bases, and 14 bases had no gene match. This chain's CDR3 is CAWGRTSAGVGTQYF. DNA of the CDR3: TGTGCCTGGGGCCGGACTAGCGCGGGGGTAGGTACGCAGTATTTT.

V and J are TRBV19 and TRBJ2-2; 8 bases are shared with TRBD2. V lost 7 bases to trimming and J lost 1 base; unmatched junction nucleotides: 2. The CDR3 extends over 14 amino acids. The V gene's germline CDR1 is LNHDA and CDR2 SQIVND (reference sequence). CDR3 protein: CASTTSGNTGELFF. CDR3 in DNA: TGTGCCAGTACAACTAGCGGGAACACCGGGGAGCTGTTTTTT.

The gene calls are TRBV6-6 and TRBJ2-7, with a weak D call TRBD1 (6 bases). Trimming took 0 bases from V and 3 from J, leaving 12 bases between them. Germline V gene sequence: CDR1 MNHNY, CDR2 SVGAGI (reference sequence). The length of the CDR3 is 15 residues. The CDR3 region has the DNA TGTGCCAGCAGTTACTCGGGGACAAAAAACTACGAGCAGTACTTC. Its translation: CASSYSGTKNYEQYF.